Shown below are 17 T cell receptor beta chains from a single sample sequenced in a study of human T cells and chemical hapten exposure. TCRdb reprocessed the RACE reads with MiXCR, giving one entry per CDR3 protein. This table has 90,000 to 110,000 distinct CDR3 sequences, less than 40% appearing once. Indicated time point: patch test 3, about 24 weeks after DPC sensitization. Documented treatment: therapeutic diphenylcyclopropenone sensitization with weekly scalp DPC. The sample was whole blood, taken in connection with sensitization to the hapten diphenylcyclopropenone (DPC). The receptors derive from a man aged 35-49 years with alopecia areata. Some clones in this sample may be carry-over from other donors' samples.

This clonotype appeared a few times. The chain uses TRBV6-2 or TRBV6-3 and TRBJ2-7; TRBD2 aligns across 13 bases. Germline-derived CDR1 and CDR2 are MNHEY and SVGEGT. The CDR3 loop spans 15 amino acids. J lost 3 bases, V lost 5 bases, and 4 bases had no gene match. The CDR3 region has the DNA TGTGCCAGCAGTGAAACTAGCGGGAGGGACTACGAGCAGTACGTC. Protein product: CASSETSGRDYEQYV.

The rearrangement joins TRBV6-6 to TRBJ2-3, with D possibly TRBD1 on 5 matching bases. V was trimmed by 0 bases and J by 6 bases, leaving 10 bases between them. CDR1 and CDR2 (germline): MNHNY, SVGAGI (reference sequence). This CDR3 spans 14 amino acids. Here the CDR3 reads CASSYSVTADTQYF. CDR3 in DNA: TGTGCCAGCAGTTACTCGGTGACAGCTGATACGCAGTATTTT.

The chain employs TRBV10-3 and TRBJ1-4, with D perhaps TRBD1 (6 bases). V was trimmed by 3 bases and J by 8 bases, leaving 10 bases between them. The CDR3 spans 13 residues. Germline V CDR1 and CDR2: ENHRY, SYGVKD. CDR3 region: CAISDRGQEKLFF. The CDR3 DNA reads TGTGCCATCAGTGACAGGGGCCAGGAAAAACTGTTTTTT.

The chain joins TRBV29-1 to TRBJ1-1, with D possibly TRBD1 on 5 matching bases. CDR1 SQVTM and CDR2 ANQGSEA come from the germline V gene. The CDR3 extends over 17 amino acids. V was pared by 4 bases and J by 0 bases, with 21 bases between. The CDR3 is CSVVGTPSRPMNTEAFF. CDR3 nucleotides: TGCAGCGTTGTTGGGACCCCCTCTCGCCCGATGAACACTGAAGCTTTCTTT.

This clonotype was seen a few times. The junction and the germline gene differ at one end; a read error may be behind it. The chain is built from TRBV7-2 and TRBJ2-5; D is undetermined. The CDR3 consists of 12 residues. Germline V gives CDR1 SGHTA, CDR2 FQGNSA. The CDR3 DNA follows: TGCGCCAGCAGCCCCGATCTCTGGACCCAGTACTTC. Its protein product is CASSPDLWTQYF. Supplemented by reference TRBV7-2 and TRBJ2-5, the full variable domain reads GAGVSQSPSNKVTEKGKDVELRCDPISGHTALYWYRQSLGQGLEFLIYFQGNSAPDKSGLPSDRFSAERTGGSVSTLTIQRTQQEDSAVYLCASSPDLWTQYFGPGTRLLVL.

This clonotype appeared a few times. V usage is TRBV25-1 and J usage is TRBJ1-3, with D unresolved. The CDR3 is 16 amino acids. Germline CDR1 and CDR2: MGHDK and SYGVNS. Trimming took 5 bases from V and 4 from J, leaving 18 bases between them. In nucleotides, the CDR3 is TGTGCCAGCAGTTCCCATGGGGAGGATGAAGGAAACACCATATATTTT. Translating it yields CASSSHGEDEGNTIYF.

This chain connects TRBV12-3 or TRBV12-4 to TRBJ2-4; D not resolved. The CDR3 covers 16 residues. Trimming removed 2 bases at V and 0 bases at J, with 11 bases between. CDR3: CASSLKAGIAKNIQYF. The CDR3 bases are TGTGCCAGCAGTTTAAAAGCTGGGATAGCCAAAAACATTCAGTACTTC.

The chain combines TRBV7-8 with TRBJ1-5, with D unresolved. CDR3 size: 16 residues. Germline CDR1 is SGHVS and CDR2 is FQNEAQ. V lost 0 bases, J lost 0 bases, and 9 bases lay in between. The CDR3 sequence is CASSLARHLSNQPQHF. DNA for the CDR3: TGTGCCAGCAGCTTAGCGAGACACCTTAGCAATCAGCCCCAGCATTTT.

This chain uses TRBV29-1 with TRBJ2-1; D unresolved. Germline assignment: CDR1 SQVTM and CDR2 ANQGSEA. The CDR3 length is 12 residues. V was shortened by 0 bases and J by 8 bases, with 8 bases between the two germline ends. The CDR3 DNA follows: TGCAGCGTTGAAGACGCAGTCCATGAGCAGTTCTTC. This gives the protein CSVEDAVHEQFF.

This clonotype was counted only a few times. The chain combines TRBV12-3 or TRBV12-4 with TRBJ2-1; weak D call: TRBD2 (5 bases). V was cut by 6 bases and J by 2 bases, with 14 bases left in between. The CDR3 totals 15 residues. CDR3 residues: CASRADAGTYNEQFF. The CDR3 DNA follows: TGTGCCAGCAGAGCAGATGCCGGGACCTACAATGAGCAGTTCTTC.

Worth noting for this clonotype: One end of the junction fails to match germline, which may point to a read error. The J gene is TRBJ1-5, the V gene TRBV2, with D tentatively TRBD1 (6 bases). Germline assignment: CDR1 SNHLY and CDR2 FYNNEI. The CDR3 runs 12 residues. In nucleotides, the CDR3 is TGTGCCAGCTGTGACAGGAGCCAGCCCCAGCATTTT. It is translated as CASCDRSQPQHF.

This clonotype was seen repeatedly, ten times or more. This rearrangement joins TRBV4-2 to TRBJ1-5; 7 bases map to TRBD1. The CDR3 is 14 residues long. The germline CDR1 and CDR2 sequences are LGHNA and YNFKEQ. The V gene end was trimmed by 5 bases and the J gene end by 4 bases; junction bases not matched to a gene: 5. The CDR3 loop is CASSSQGGNQPQHF. In nucleotides, the CDR3 is TGTGCCAGCAGCTCTCAGGGGGGTAATCAGCCCCAGCATTTT.

J is TRBJ2-7 and V is TRBV20-1; the D gene is possibly TRBD1 (7 bases). Germline CDR1 and CDR2: DFQATT and SNEGSKA (reference sequence). V lost 5 bases, J lost 5 bases, and 19 bases lay in between. This CDR3 contains 14 residues. The CDR3 sequence: CSASGGGELDEQYF. CDR3 coding DNA: TGCAGTGCTTCTGGAGGGGGCGAACTGGACGAGCAGTACTTC.

This clonotype occurred once. The chain combines TRBV2 with TRBJ2-6; D not certain. The germline V and J ends were trimmed by 1 base and 1 base, with 14 bases remaining between them. In germline, CDR1 is SNHLY, CDR2 FYNNEI. The CDR3 covers 18 residues. The CDR3 spells CASSEEAVLASGANVLTF. DNA for the CDR3: TGTGCCAGCAGTGAAGAGGCAGTCCTCGCTTCTGGGGCCAACGTCCTGACTTTC. The full variable domain, rest sourced from reference TRBV2 and TRBJ2-6, is EPEVTQTPSHQVTQMGQEVILRCVPISNHLYFYWYRQILGQKVEFLVSFYNNEISEKSEIFDDQFSVERPDGSNFTLKIRSTKLEDSAMYFCASSEEAVLASGANVLTFGAGSRLTVL.

This chain links TRBV12-3 or TRBV12-4 with TRBJ2-4; 8 bases match TRBD2. CDR3 length: 14 residues. The junction had 6 bases not matched to a gene; V was cut back by 3 bases and J by 8 bases. The CDR3 bases are TGTGCCAGCAGTTTCACGGGAGGGAGAGACATTCAGTACTTC. As protein: CASSFTGGRDIQYF.

Worth noting for this clonotype: The junction shows a germline mismatch at one end, possibly a read error. This chain links TRBV7-9 with TRBJ2-5, with 9 bases lining up with TRBD1. The CDR3 loop spans 15 amino acids. From germline, CDR1 is SEHNR and CDR2 FQNEAQ (reference sequence). This CDR3 reads CASSPGQGTEATQHF. DNA of the CDR3: TGTGCCAGCAGCCCAGGACAGGGGACGGAAGCTACCCAGCACTTC.

This clonotype was recorded a few times. The chain joins TRBV12-3 or TRBV12-4 to TRBJ1-2; TRBD1 aligns across 7 bases. CDR3 size: 15 residues. V lost 3 bases, J lost 2 bases, and 6 bases stayed unmatched. CDR3 protein: CASSFVRGANYGYTF. CDR3 DNA: TGTGCCAGCAGTTTTGTCAGGGGGGCAAACTATGGCTACACCTTC.